These 21 T cell receptor beta chains were all obtained from the same sample, sequenced in a study of T-cell memory formation after mild COVID-19. In TCRdb, the 5' RACE reads were re-called with MiXCR into one record per CDR3 protein. This table holds 200,000 to 300,000 distinct CDR3 sequences, roughly 9.4% found once. Material for sequencing was PBMCs or a T cell subset sorted from them (not recorded which). The receptors derive from a young man who had mild COVID-19 (a few samples of this study predate the infection). Cell type and time point are not known.

V gene TRBV20-1 combines with J gene TRBJ2-7, with D perhaps given as TRBD1 or TRBD2 (5 bases each). This CDR3 region has 15 residues. Looked up from germline, CDR1 is DFQATT and CDR2 is SNEGSKA (reference sequence). Trimming pared 4 bases from V and 3 bases from J, leaving 19 bases between. CDR3 residues: CSATPRGAPFYEQYV. The DNA for the CDR3 is TGCAGTGCTACCCCGAGAGGGGCTCCCTTCTACGAGCAGTACGTC.

The sample holds many counts of this clonotype. V gene TRBV12-3 or TRBV12-4 combines with J gene TRBJ1-1; D gene unclear. There are 14 residues in the CDR3. Trimming stripped 3 bases from V and 5 bases from J, with 13 bases between. The CDR3 spells CASSLGGETTEAFF. The CDR3 nucleotides are TGTGCCAGCAGTTTGGGTGGTGAAACTACTGAAGCTTTCTTT.

The rearrangement links TRBV6-2 or TRBV6-3 to TRBJ1-5, with D possibly TRBD1 on 6 matching bases. Trimming left V 7 bases short and J 0 bases short, with 19 bases between. The CDR3 sequence is 17 residues long. Germline V gene sequence: CDR1 MNHEY, CDR2 SVGEGT. The CDR3 sequence is CASTTWGTPYSNQPQHF. In DNA form, the CDR3 reads TGTGCCAGCACCACCTGGGGGACACCCTATAGCAATCAGCCCCAGCATTTT.

The sample holds a few counts of this clonotype. V is TRBV7-9 and J is TRBJ2-1; D ambiguous. V was pared by 3 bases and J by 7 bases, with 7 bases between. CDR3 length equals 12 residues. Germline CDR1 is SEHNR and CDR2 is FQNEAQ (reference sequence). The chain's CDR3 is CASSFVENEQFF. Here the CDR3 DNA reads TGTGCCAGCAGCTTCGTTGAAAATGAGCAGTTCTTC.

This clonotype occurred a few times. The chain uses TRBV6-5 and TRBJ2-3; D gene uncertain. Between the trimmed V and J ends, which lost 2 bases and 5 bases, there was a span of 26 bases. Germline V CDR1 and CDR2: MNHEY, SVGAGI. This CDR3 has 19 residues. CDR3 sequence reads: CASSYASKGRVGSRDTQYF. DNA of the CDR3: TGTGCCAGCAGTTACGCCTCCAAAGGTAGAGTCGGGTCCAGAGATACGCAGTATTTT.

This clonotype was counted only a few times. The genes are TRBV5-8 and TRBJ2-3; 11 bases align to TRBD2. The length of the CDR3 is 15 residues. Germline values: CDR1 SGHTS, CDR2 YDEGEE. V lost 6 bases and J lost 3; bases outside the gene matches: 6. The CDR3 coding sequence is TGTGCCAGCATCGCCGGGACTAGCGGAACAGATACGCAGTATTTT. Its translation: CASIAGTSGTDTQYF.

This clonotype has more than one count but fewer than ten. The gene calls are TRBV6-8 and TRBJ2-7; 8 nucleotides agree with TRBD1. In germline, CDR1 is MNHGY, CDR2 SAAAGT. Trimming took 6 bases from V and 7 from J; bases not matched to a gene: 11. CDR3 length equals 14 residues. Here the CDR3 reads CASRGGQGAGEQYV. The DNA for the CDR3 is TGTGCCAGCAGGGGCGGCCAGGGGGCGGGGGAGCAGTACGTC.

The V gene is TRBV4-2, the J gene TRBJ2-2, with 9 bases identical to TRBD2. V lost 0 bases and J lost 4; bases outside the gene matches: 6. The CDR3 runs 17 residues. CDR1 and CDR2 from the germline V gene are LGHNA and YNFKEQ. CDR3 sequence reads: CASSQDAGGGATGELFF. The CDR3 nucleotides are TGTGCCAGCAGCCAAGATGCCGGCGGGGGGGCCACCGGGGAGCTGTTTTTT.

V is TRBV18 and J is TRBJ2-3; no definite D call. Germline CDR1 reads KGHSH; CDR2 reads LQKENI. The ends were cut back, 2 bases at V and 6 bases at J, with 9 bases in the middle. The CDR3 length is 13 residues. The CDR3: CASSPGRRDTQYF. The CDR3 DNA reads TGTGCCAGCTCACCAGGACGCCGGGATACGCAGTATTTT.

The V and J genes are TRBV7-2 and TRBJ2-3, with 7 bases matching TRBD1. The germline V gene has CDR1 SGHTA and CDR2 FQGNSA. With V trimmed by 0 bases and J by 8 bases, 14 bases remained unmatched. The CDR3 covers 17 residues. DNA of the CDR3: TGTGCCAGCAGCTTAGCTTGGACAGGCGGCCTTAAGGGTACGCAGTATTTT. Translating gives CASSLAWTGGLKGTQYF. Supplemented by reference TRBV7-2 and TRBJ2-3, the full variable domain reads GAGVSQSPSNKVTEKGKDVELRCDPISGHTALYWYRQSLGQGLEFLIYFQGNSAPDKSGLPSDRFSAERTGGSVSTLTIQRTQQEDSAVYLCASSLAWTGGLKGTQYFGPGTRLTVL.

The sample holds a few counts of this clonotype. The J gene is TRBJ1-5, the V gene TRBV7-2; D call uncertain. V lost 3 bases, J lost 1 base, and 16 bases lay in between. Germline V gives CDR1 SGHTA, CDR2 FQGNSA. The CDR3 has 17 amino acids. The DNA of the CDR3 is TGTGCCAGCAGCTTGGGGAGTTTGGGAAGGAGCAATCAGCCCCAGCATTTT. Amino acid sequence: CASSLGSLGRSNQPQHF.

This clonotype has more than one count but fewer than ten. V is TRBV12-3 or TRBV12-4 and J is TRBJ2-2; D tentatively fits TRBD1 or TRBD2 (5 bases each). V was pared by 7 bases and J by 1 base, with 19 bases between. The CDR3 totals 17 residues. Here the CDR3 reads CASTDLAGTKNTGELFF. The CDR3 DNA follows: TGTGCCAGCACGGACCTGGCCGGGACGAAGAACACCGGGGAGCTGTTTTTT.

There are many counts of this clonotype. The chain employs TRBV6-5 and TRBJ2-2; the D is unclear. V lost 5 bases, J lost 4 bases, and 11 bases lay in between. The germline gives CDR1 MNHEY, CDR2 SVGAGI. The CDR3 contains 14 residues. CDR3 in DNA: TGTGCCAGCAGTCTAAGTCAAGGCACCGGGGAGCTGTTTTTT. Its translation is CASSLSQGTGELFF.

In this sample, this clonotype turned up many times. V and J are TRBV6-4 and TRBJ2-1; TRBD2 matches at 8 bases. This CDR3 contains 16 residues. J lost 7 bases, V lost 0 bases, and 8 bases had no gene match. CDR1 and CDR2 from the germline V gene are MRHNA and SNTAGT. CDR3 sequence: CASSDSQRGTSNEQFF. The CDR3 DNA follows: TGTGCCAGCAGTGACTCGCAGCGGGGGACTTCTAATGAGCAGTTCTTC.

This clonotype was found a few times. The chain is built from TRBV6-5 and TRBJ1-2, with TRBD1 matching 8 bases. CDR1 MNHEY and CDR2 SVGAGI come from the germline V gene. The CDR3 covers 15 residues. V shed 0 bases and J 2 bases; nucleotides not matched to a gene: 2. The CDR3 DNA follows: TGTGCCAGCAGTTACTCGCAGGGGGCGAACTATGGCTACACCTTC. It encodes CASSYSQGANYGYTF.

This chain joins TRBV7-2 and TRBJ1-2; weak D call: TRBD1 (6 bases). Trimming removed 4 bases at V and 8 bases at J, with 17 bases between. In germline, CDR1 is SGHTA, CDR2 FQGNSA. The CDR3 totals 14 residues. The CDR3 here is CASSYDRSGNGYTF. The CDR3 DNA is TGTGCCAGCAGCTACGACAGGTCCGGGAACGGCTACACCTTC.

This clonotype was picked up many times. This rearrangement joins TRBV5-1 to TRBJ2-1, with 13 positions matching TRBD2. Germline CDR1 is SGHRS and CDR2 is YFSETQ. Unmatched junction bases numbered 15, after V lost 2 bases and J lost 10 bases. The CDR3 has 18 residues. For the CDR3, the DNA is TGCGCCAGCAGCTTCGGACTAGCGGGGGAGTTCCCTACAAGGGAGCAGTTCTTC. This gives the protein CASSFGLAGEFPTREQFF.

This clonotype has more than one count but fewer than ten. This chain links TRBV6-5 with TRBJ2-2; no clear D. The CDR3 length is 15 residues. V lost 0 bases and J lost 6, with 11 bases in between. Germline V gene sequence: CDR1 MNHEY, CDR2 SVGAGI. The CDR3, as DNA: TGTGCCAGCAGTTACTCACCCGGCCAGTCCGGGGAGCTGTTTTTT. The encoded protein is CASSYSPGQSGELFF.

This clonotype was detected a few times. This chain links TRBV27 with TRBJ2-4; 8 bases agree with TRBD2. The germline V gene has CDR1 MNHEY and CDR2 SMNVEV (reference sequence). The CDR3 covers 16 residues. The trim removed 3 bases at V and 4 bases at J, leaving 8 bases unmatched. The CDR3, as DNA: TGTGCCAGCAGTTTGTCTGCGGGGGGCCTGAAAAACATTCAGTACTTC. Protein sequence: CASSLSAGGLKNIQYF.

This clonotype occurred many times. The chain is built from TRBV24-1 and TRBJ2-3; 9 nucleotides line up with TRBD1. The germline CDR1 and CDR2 sequences are KGHDR and SFDVKD. The CDR3 has 17 residues. V shed 3 bases, J shed 3 bases, and the junction held 9 bases outside the gene matches. The CDR3 bases are TGTGCCACCAGTGATCGTTCCGGGACAGGGAGTACAGATACGCAGTATTTT. This sequence encodes CATSDRSGTGSTDTQYF.

A few counts support this clonotype. This chain links TRBV20-1 with TRBJ2-7; D tentatively fits TRBD1 or TRBD2 (6 bases each). Germline CDR1 and CDR2: DFQATT and SNEGSKA (reference sequence). Trimming took off 6 bases at V and 0 bases at J, with 15 bases between the two ends. This CDR3 is 14 amino acids long. In DNA, the CDR3 is TGCAGTGCCCATTCCGGGGGCCTCTCCTACGAGCAGTACTTC. Encoded protein: CSAHSGGLSYEQYF.